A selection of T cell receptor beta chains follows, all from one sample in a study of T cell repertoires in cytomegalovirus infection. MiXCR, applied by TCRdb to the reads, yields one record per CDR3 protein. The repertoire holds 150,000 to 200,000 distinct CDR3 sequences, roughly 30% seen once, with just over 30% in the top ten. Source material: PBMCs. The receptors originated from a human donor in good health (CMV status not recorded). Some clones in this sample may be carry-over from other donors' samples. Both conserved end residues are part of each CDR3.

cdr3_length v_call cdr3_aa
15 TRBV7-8 CASSRSPGENYGYTF
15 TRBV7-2 CASSLDEFAGNTIYF
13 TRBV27 CASSLSPGPRWYF
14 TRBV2 CASILGQGYDGYTF
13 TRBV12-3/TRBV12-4 CASSGDRDHGYTF
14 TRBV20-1 CSARDRRSGNTIYF
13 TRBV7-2 CASSPSVSYEQYF
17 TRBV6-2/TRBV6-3 CASSRNPPGQGANEQFF
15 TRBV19 CASSIEEGAYNEQFF
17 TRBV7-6 CASSLVDLGHRAYEQYF
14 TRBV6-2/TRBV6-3 CASSYGTGKGEQFF
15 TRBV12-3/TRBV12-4 CASSPSTDMNTEAFF
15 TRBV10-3 CAIRDGDHSTDTQYF
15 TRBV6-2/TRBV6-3 CASSPTGFAKNIQYF
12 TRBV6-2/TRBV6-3 CASGTDRRTQYF
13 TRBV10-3 CATGQLVGYEQYF
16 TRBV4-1 CASSQQGGAENTEAFF
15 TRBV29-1 CSAQVWGRSRNEQFF
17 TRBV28 CASSPDSWGGSNEKLFF
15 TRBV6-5 CASSYSKRQGAGYTF
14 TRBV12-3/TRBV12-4 CASSLNNNAPEAFF
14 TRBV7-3 CASSLTGRDSPLHF
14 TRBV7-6 CASSRGQGGTEAFF
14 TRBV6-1 CASKRTGGPYEQYF
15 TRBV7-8 CASSLGGFFTDTQYF
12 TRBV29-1 CSVDRVYNEQFF
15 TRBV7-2 CASSFSQGSNTEAFF
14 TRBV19 CASNLGTGVREQYF
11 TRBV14 CASSQGGESFF
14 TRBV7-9 CASSLIGGWVEAFF
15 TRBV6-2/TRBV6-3 CASSPPGRGGNIQYF
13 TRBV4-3 CASSQEDGNGYTF
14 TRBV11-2 CASRPGGGPYEQYF
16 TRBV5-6 CASSSNSWGFNSPLHF
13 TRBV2 CASSEGGFLGQYF
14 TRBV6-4 CASSESGGADTQYF
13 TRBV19 CASSFTPNTEAFF
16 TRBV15 CATSREEDSSTSPLHF
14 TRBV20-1 CSAPAAGVGDTQYF
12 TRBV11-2 CATRGEAETQYF
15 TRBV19 CASRLDRGSNTEAFF
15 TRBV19 CASNAGTGGNQPQHF
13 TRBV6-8 CASYQDNSYEQYF
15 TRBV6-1 CASSALTGSYNEQFF
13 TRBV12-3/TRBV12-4 CASSAGTTGELFF
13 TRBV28 CASIYSGNTEALF
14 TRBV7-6 CASSSPVVNNEQFF
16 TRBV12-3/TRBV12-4 CASSYKGVGSNQPQHF
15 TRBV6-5 CASSYIPGFQETQYF
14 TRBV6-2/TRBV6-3 CASSYSTRGPEAFF
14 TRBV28 CASSLPAGSKEQYF